Below, one T cell receptor (beta chain) is given with its context. Its antigen is not known. V dropped 7 bases and J dropped 6 bases, with 16 bases sitting between them. The CDR3 has 13 amino acids. Germline CDR1 is SEHNR and CDR2 is FQNEAQ (reference sequence). This specimen belongs to a study of regulatory T cells in long-lasting Graves disease. The study's findings and limits: New patients shared fewer public clonotypes (over 900) than persistent patients did (approximately 3,000). Favored gene segments in persistent disease were TRBV28, TRBJ1-2 and TRBJ2-5.

Arm-PCR of CDR3 regions and iRepertoire HTBI primers were the basis on which TCR beta libraries were built. TCRdb redid the calling of the multiplex PCR reads with MiXCR, one entry per CDR3 protein. The sample holds approximately 350,000 distinct CDR3 sequences, around 23% seen once. Time point of the sample: persistent/refractory GD, antithyroid drugs over 5 years with positive TRAb. There was RNA extracted from PBMCs, and the TCR library was made from it. It was by American Thyroid Association guidelines that Graves' disease was diagnosed. The source material was peripheral blood mononuclear cells (PBMCs), sampled when the disease was refractory, from a patient treated with antithyroid drugs. This clonotype originated in a woman aged 40 to 55 with Graves disease. This rearrangement joins TRBV7-9 to TRBJ2-7, with TRBD1 as a possible D gene (6 bases). CDR3 sequence reads: CASNDRSTSEQYF. CDR3 DNA: TGTGCCAGCAACGACAGGTCTACGAGCGAGCAGTACTTC.